This entry is about one T cell receptor beta chain. CDR1 is KGHSH, CDR2 LQKENI, per germline. The CDR3 length is 14 residues. Trimming left V 6 bases short and J 4 bases short, with 14 bases between. The authors' processing: Nucleated cell number was recorded as an estimate derived from reference gene primer amplification. Sequenced by immunoSEQ multiplex PCR; TCRdb stores in-frame clones only, minus some. Clonal size and the V and J genes are those of that table, whereas D and trimming came from the DNA. The table shows approximately 300,000 clones, with more than 85% occurring only once. The data stem from a study of blood T cell repertoires in COVID-19. Study details: PBMCs, B-cell-depleted T cells, or T cells were the source of the cDNA or gDNA that made up the material.

The receptor comes from a man in his forties with acute or convalescent COVID-19. The rearrangement joins TRBV18 to TRBJ2-3; D unresolved. The sample was peripheral blood. CDR3 sequence reads: CASSLGSAADTQYF. DNA for the CDR3: TGTGCCAGCTCCCTCGGGTCTGCGGCAGATACGCAGTATTTT. Looking up the rest from reference TRBV18 and TRBJ2-3 gives the full variable domain: NAGVMQNPRHLVRRRGQEARLRCSPMKGHSHVYWYRQLPEEGLKFMVYLQKENIIDESGMPKERFSAEFPKEGPSILRIQQVVRGDSAAYFCASSLGSAADTQYFGPGTRLTVL.